This T cell receptor (beta chain) came from a study of cytomegalovirus exposure and HLA in healthy donors. 60 Vbeta and 13 Jbeta primers were used in PCR. Data came from immunoSEQ multiplex PCR; TCRdb stores just in-frame clones and leaves some out. The profile shows about 120,000 clones, approximately 65% of them singletons. V shed 9 bases, J shed 4 bases, and the junction held 5 bases outside the gene matches. The CDR3 spans 13 residues. The germline V gene has CDR1 PRHDT and CDR2 FYEKMQ (reference sequence). The V call is TRBV13, the J call TRBJ1-5, with TRBD1 matching 8 bases. The TCR sequence derives from a man aged 18 to 30 in good health and CMV-seronegative. Sequencing was performed on PBMCs. CDR3 residues: CARVGQDNQPQHF. In DNA form, the CDR3 reads TGTGCCAGAGTGGGACAGGATAATCAGCCCCAGCATTTT. Combining the CDR3 with reference TRBV13 and TRBJ1-5 gives the whole variable domain AAGVIQSPRHLIKEKRETATLKCYPIPRHDTVYWYQQGPGQDPQFLISFYEKMQSDKGSIPDRFSAQQFSDYHSELNMSSLELGDSALYFCARVGQDNQPQHFGDGTRLSIL.